A selection of T cell receptor beta chains follows, all from one sample in a study of blood T cell repertoires in COVID-19. The data were produced by immunoSEQ multiplex PCR, yet TCRdb's version contains in-frame clones alone and is incomplete. Among roughly 32,000 clones, over 80% were seen once, and the ten largest hold more than 8%. The sequenced sample consisted of peripheral blood. These receptors all come from a human donor with active COVID-19. The donor label of this sample is uncertain. Each CDR3 is given with its conserved first and last residue. D genes are given only for firm matches. Size is stated for part of the rows, as once, few or many counts, or as a class when the clone is expanded.

>TRBV7-2|.|TRBJ1-4|.
CASSLVREKLFF
TGTGCCAGCAGCTTAGTCCGGGAAAAACTGTTTTTT
>TRBV5-1|once|TRBJ2-5|TRBD2
CASSRPGLAEETQYF
TGCGCCAGCAGTCGTCCGGGACTAGCGGAAGAGACCCAGTACTTC
>TRBV4-2|.|TRBJ1-2|.
CASSQERSHYGYTF
TGTGCCAGCAGCCAAGAAAGGAGCCACTATGGCTACACCTTC
>TRBV18|.|TRBJ2-7|.
CASSRKAPNEQYF
TGTGCCAGCTCCCGAAAAGCTCCAAACGAGCAGTACTTC
>TRBV7-2|.|TRBJ1-4|.
CASSLESYAGRPNEKLFF
TGTGCCAGCAGCTTAGAATCTTATGCGGGCAGACCAAATGAAAAACTGTTTTTT
>TRBV7-8|.|TRBJ2-1|.
CASSLSPFWREVTYNEQFF
TGTGCCAGCAGCTTATCCCCCTTTTGGAGGGAGGTAACCTACAATGAGCAGTTCTTC
>TRBV7-9|.|TRBJ1-1|.
CASRTDRNTEAFF
TGTGCCAGCAGGACAGACAGGAACACTGAAGCTTTCTTT
>TRBV7-3|.|TRBJ1-1|.
CASSANQGTPAFF
TGTGCCAGCAGCGCAAATCAGGGGACGCCAGCTTTCTTT
>TRBV6-5|once|TRBJ2-1|TRBD2
CASTTSGPYNEQFF
TGTGCCAGCACCACTAGCGGGCCCTACAATGAGCAGTTCTTC
>TRBV12-3/TRBV12-4|.|TRBJ2-7|.
CASSFGGSYEQYF
TGTGCCAGCAGTTTCGGGGGCTCCTACGAGCAGTACTTC
>TRBV24-1|.|TRBJ2-5|.
CATSEGDRETQYF
TGTGCCACCAGTGAGGGTGACAGGGAGACCCAGTACTTC
>TRBV11-3|.|TRBJ2-1|.
CASSLGAGNSYNEQFF
TGTGCCAGCAGCTTAGGTGCAGGAAACTCCTACAATGAGCAGTTCTTC
>TRBV5-1|.|TRBJ1-3|.
CASSLGTSGNTIYF
TGCGCCAGCAGCCTTGGGACATCTGGAAACACCATATATTTT
>TRBV11-2|.|TRBJ2-7|TRBD2
CASSLGPLLSGGGEQYF
TGTGCCAGCAGCTTAGGCCCTCTCCTCAGCGGGGGTGGCGAGCAGTACTTC
>TRBV4-3|once|TRBJ2-5|TRBD2
CASSLAWRGGLRETQYF
TGCGCCAGCAGTCTAGCTTGGCGGGGGGGCCTACGGGAGACCCAGTACTTC
>TRBV7-2|.|TRBJ1-3|.
CASSLESEMSIYF
TGTGCCAGCAGCTTAGAATCGGAGATGTCCATATATTTT
>TRBV6-1|.|TRBJ2-1|.
CASSEYPKTEQPYNEQFF
TGTGCCAGCAGTGAATATCCGAAAACTGAGCAACCCTACAATGAGCAGTTCTTC
>TRBV2|.|TRBJ2-3|.
CASSLTDTDTQYF
TGTGCCAGCAGCCTTACTGACACAGATACGCAGTATTTT
>TRBV6-2/TRBV6-3|.|TRBJ2-1|.
CASSYGADNEQFF
TGTGCCAGCAGTTACGGGGCGGACAATGAGCAGTTCTTC
>TRBV5-1|.|TRBJ2-7|TRBD2
CASSLQLAGVNEQYF
TGCGCCAGCAGCTTGCAACTAGCGGGGGTAAACGAGCAGTACTTC
>TRBV11-2|.|TRBJ2-2|.
CASSLGQGYTGELFF
TGTGCCAGCAGCTTAGGTCAGGGGTACACCGGGGAGCTGTTTTTT
>TRBV28|.|TRBJ1-5|TRBD1
CASSSGTVYNQPQHF
TGTGCCAGCAGTTCGGGGACAGTCTACAATCAGCCCCAGCATTTT
>TRBV3-1/TRBV3-2|.|TRBJ2-7|TRBD2
CASSQDRLAGVVHEQYF
TGTGCCAGCAGCCAAGATCGACTAGCGGGAGTGGTTCACGAGCAGTACTTC
>TRBV10-1|.|TRBJ2-3|TRBD1
CASSEGTGVIDTQYF
TGCGCCAGCAGTGAGGGGACAGGGGTGATTGATACGCAGTATTTT
>TRBV10-3|.|TRBJ2-7|.
CAISESSRGSYEQYF
TGTGCCATCAGTGAGTCTAGTAGGGGCTCCTACGAGCAGTACTTC
>TRBV27|few|TRBJ1-5|TRBD1
CASSPRQGYLGPQHF
TGTGCCAGCAGCCCCAGACAGGGATACTTGGGGCCCCAGCATTTT
>TRBV7-6|once|TRBJ2-7|TRBD1
CASSLSGQGQEQYF
TGTGCCAGCAGCTTATCGGGACAGGGGCAAGAGCAGTACTTC
>TRBV24-1|.|TRBJ2-5|TRBD1
CATSDPTGGWETQYF
TGTGCCACCAGTGATCCTACAGGGGGTTGGGAGACCCAGTACTTC
>TRBV27|.|TRBJ1-5|TRBD1
CASSPDRAPHSNQPQHF
TGTGCCAGCAGTCCTGACAGGGCCCCTCATAGCAATCAGCCCCAGCATTTT
>TRBV7-2|.|TRBJ2-2|TRBD2
CASSFLAGRRTGELFF
TGTGCCAGCAGCTTTTTAGCGGGGCGGAGGACCGGGGAGCTGTTTTTT
>TRBV11-2|.|TRBJ1-2|.
CASSLEWSSYGYTF
TGTGCCAGCAGCTTAGAATGGAGTTCCTATGGCTACACCTTC
>TRBV19|.|TRBJ2-1|TRBD1
CASTGQGVYNEQFF
TGTGCCAGTACCGGGCAGGGGGTCTACAATGAGCAGTTCTTC
>TRBV29-1|.|TRBJ2-1|.
CSVGRGGEQFF
TGCAGCGTTGGGAGGGGGGGAGAGCAGTTCTTC
>TRBV6-1|.|TRBJ1-4|.
CASSAQGSLLNEKLFF
TGTGCCAGCAGTGCCCAGGGATCACTTTTGAATGAAAAACTGTTTTTT
>TRBV28|.|TRBJ1-2|TRBD1
CASSSPGQAAVGYTF
TGTGCCAGCAGTTCCCCGGGACAGGCGGCGGTTGGCTACACCTTC
>TRBV9|few|TRBJ2-5|TRBD2
CASSRGGGLVETQYF
TGTGCCAGCTCTCGCGGGGGGGGCCTTGTAGAGACCCAGTACTTC
>TRBV6-4|.|TRBJ2-7|.
CASRKGGSDYEQYF
TGTGCCAGCAGAAAGGGCGGTAGCGACTACGAGCAGTACTTC
>TRBV6-6|.|TRBJ2-5|TRBD1
CASSFLQGYLETQYF
TGTGCCAGCAGTTTCCTACAGGGGTACTTAGAGACCCAGTACTTC
>TRBV11-2|.|TRBJ2-1|.
CASSQAIEQFF
TGTGCCAGCAGCCAGGCTATTGAGCAGTTCTTC
>TRBV5-5|.|TRBJ2-7|.
CASSFRFSENLKYEQYF
TGTGCCAGCAGCTTTAGGTTCTCGGAGAACTTGAAGTACGAGCAGTACTTC
>TRBV23-1|.|TRBJ1-3|.
CASSPRTSSGNTIYF
TGCGCCAGCAGTCCCCGGACATCCTCTGGAAACACCATATATTTT
>TRBV7-2|.|TRBJ2-1|.
CASSPAQGKQFF
TGTGCCAGCAGCCCCGCCCAGGGTAAGCAGTTCTTC